This is a list of T cell receptor beta chains from one sample in a study of T cell changes during pregnancy in multiple sclerosis. Method: immunoSEQ multiplex PCR; TCRdb's copy keeps in-frame clones and lacks some. The repertoire consists of some 28,000 clones, with roughly 91% occurring once and the leading ten covering around 0.39%. Sequenced here: CD4+ T cells from peripheral blood mononuclear cells, sampled after pregnancy. These receptors all stem from a female donor with multiple sclerosis, enrolled in a pregnancy study. The CDR3 runs from the conserved cysteine through the conserved F or W. A D gene is named only where the DNA matches it firmly. Some rows have no size entry. The others give once, few or many, or a class for an expanded clone.

J gene: TRBJ2-3
D gene: .
clone size: .
V gene: TRBV2
CDR3 DNA: TGTGCCAGCAGCGTTTTAAGACAGCCAGATACGCAGTATTTT
CDR3 protein: CASSVLRQPDTQYF

J gene: TRBJ2-5
D gene: TRBD1
clone size: .
V gene: TRBV6-4
CDR3 DNA: TGTGCCAGCAGGGAGACAGGGGGTTCGGGCGAGACCCAGTACTTC
CDR3 protein: CASRETGGSGETQYF

J gene: TRBJ2-7
D gene: TRBD2
clone size: .
V gene: TRBV14
CDR3 DNA: TGTGCCAGCAGCCAAGTGGAGTTGGGGGGGTACGAGCAGTACTTC
CDR3 protein: CASSQVELGGYEQYF

J gene: TRBJ2-3
D gene: TRBD2
clone size: .
V gene: TRBV7-9
CDR3 DNA: TGTGCCAGCAGCTTGCTTTCGTCTAGCGGGGGAGACGATACGCAGTATTTT
CDR3 protein: CASSLLSSSGGDDTQYF

J gene: TRBJ2-3
D gene: TRBD2
clone size: .
V gene: TRBV2
CDR3 DNA: TGTGCCAGCAGCACCCGACTAGCGGGAGGCACAGATACGCAGTATTTT
CDR3 protein: CASSTRLAGGTDTQYF

J gene: TRBJ2-5
D gene: TRBD2
clone size: once
V gene: TRBV7-3
CDR3 DNA: TGTGCCAGCAGCCTCGGACTAGCGGAGACCCAGTACTTC
CDR3 protein: CASSLGLAETQYF

J gene: TRBJ1-6
D gene: .
clone size: .
V gene: TRBV9
CDR3 DNA: TGTGCCAGCAGCGTAGAGAGTCCAGGAGGGAACCCCTATAATTCACCCCTCCACTTT
CDR3 protein: CASSVESPGGNPYNSPLHF

J gene: TRBJ1-1
D gene: .
clone size: once
V gene: TRBV29-1
CDR3 DNA: TGCAGCGCCTTAAACCAGATGAACACTGAAGCTTTCTTT
CDR3 protein: CSALNQMNTEAFF

J gene: TRBJ1-3
D gene: .
clone size: .
V gene: TRBV19
CDR3 DNA: TGTGCCAGTAGTCCGCGACAGAAAGACTCTGGAAACACCATATATTTT
CDR3 protein: CASSPRQKDSGNTIYF

J gene: TRBJ1-5
D gene: .
clone size: .
V gene: TRBV2
CDR3 DNA: TGTGCCAGCAGTGAAGTGGGGGCCTATCAGCCCCAGCATTTT
CDR3 protein: CASSEVGAYQPQHF

J gene: TRBJ1-3
D gene: .
clone size: few
V gene: TRBV5-1
CDR3 DNA: TGCGCCAGCAGCTTGGACGACAGGTCTGGAAACACCATATATTTT
CDR3 protein: CASSLDDRSGNTIYF

J gene: TRBJ2-2
D gene: .
clone size: .
V gene: TRBV29-1
CDR3 DNA: TGCAGCGTTGACCGTAACACCGGGGAGCTGTTTTTT
CDR3 protein: CSVDRNTGELFF

J gene: TRBJ2-4
D gene: TRBD1
clone size: once
V gene: TRBV19
CDR3 DNA: TGTGCCAGTAGTATCTCCGGGACAGGAAAAAACATTCAGTACTTC
CDR3 protein: CASSISGTGKNIQYF

J gene: TRBJ1-2
D gene: .
clone size: few
V gene: TRBV19
CDR3 DNA: TGTGCCAGTAGTGCGTGGACAGACTATGGCTACACCTTC
CDR3 protein: CASSAWTDYGYTF

J gene: TRBJ2-1
D gene: TRBD2
clone size: .
V gene: TRBV11-3
CDR3 DNA: TGTGCCAGCAGCTCGGGACTAGCGTACAATGAGCAGTTCTTC
CDR3 protein: CASSSGLAYNEQFF

J gene: TRBJ1-5
D gene: TRBD1
clone size: once
V gene: TRBV30
CDR3 DNA: TGTGCCTGGGCCGGGACAGGCATTAATAGCAATCAGCCCCAGCATTTT
CDR3 protein: CAWAGTGINSNQPQHF